This T cell receptor (beta chain) emerged from a study of blood T cells in healthy people across ages. Study-wide points: Any changes in expanded clonotypes were possibly confounded, as donor CMV status remained unknown.

The donors, aged about 6 to 90, were healthy Caucasians from Russia. The CDR3 has 16 amino acids. Germline loops: CDR1 SGHRS, CDR2 YFSETQ. Between the trimmed V and J ends, which lost 1 base and 0 bases, there was a span of 11 bases. The second PCR ran about 6 to 11 cycles with a sample-barcoded 5' primer and J-beta primers. Individual samples furnished no less than 2.5 million CDR3-containing paired-end reads apiece. TCRdb analysed the 5' RACE reads with MiXCR anew, one entry per CDR3 protein. The data show approximately 690,000 distinct CDR3 sequences, roughly 50% seen once. This clonotype has just a few counts. Its antigen is still unknown.

This receptor was taken from a man aged 60 to 69 in good health. This chain links TRBV5-1 with TRBJ2-1, with D hard to call. Sequencing was performed on blood. CDR3 DNA sequence: TGCGCCAGCAGCTTGTTGGCGCCGAGCTCCTACAATGAGCAGTTCTTC. Amino acids: CASSLLAPSSYNEQFF.